A single sample is the source of the 18 T cell receptor beta chains below, sequenced in a study of shared clonotypes between healthy human individuals. Data came from immunoSEQ multiplex PCR; TCRdb stores just in-frame clones and leaves some out. This table has 800,000 to 1,200,000 clones, around 78% appearing once. The sequenced sample was memory CD4+ T cells from PBMCs. The subset here: CD45RA-negative fraction. The receptors originated from a man aged 18 to 30 in good health. Some clones in this sample may be carry-over from other donors' samples.

In its sample, this clone was seen once. This rearrangement joins TRBV5-1 to TRBJ2-5; either TRBD1 or TRBD2 may supply D (6 bases each). The closer fit of TRBJ2-7 to the DNA end suggests the J call may be wrong. Germline V gives CDR1 SGHRS, CDR2 YFSETQ. This CDR3 has 14 residues. The CDR3: CASSRGPGAYEQYF. Written as DNA, the CDR3 is TGCGCCAGCAGCCGGGGGCCGGGGGCGTACGAGCAGTACTTC.

The V and J genes are TRBV7-7 and TRBJ2-5; TRBD1 or TRBD2 may be the D gene (5 bases each). Germline-derived CDR1 and CDR2 are SSHAT and FNYEAQ (reference sequence). The CDR3 runs 12 residues. V was cut by 5 bases and J by 6 bases, with 10 bases left in between. CDR3 in amino acids: CASSPPGQTQYF. DNA for the CDR3: TGTGCCAGCAGCCCGCCGGGGCAGACCCAGTACTTC.

V and J are TRBV4-1 and TRBJ1-4; D ambiguous. The ends were cut back, 1 base at V and 11 bases at J, with 17 bases in the middle. The germline V gene encodes CDR1 MGHRA and CDR2 YSYEKL. There are 15 residues in the CDR3. The chain's CDR3 is CASSQGTGPSGKLFF. DNA for the CDR3: TGCGCCAGCAGCCAAGGAACCGGTCCATCGGGGAAACTGTTTTTT.

This clone was seen a handful of times. The chain carries TRBV25-1 and TRBJ1-5; D ambiguous. Germline loops: CDR1 MGHDK, CDR2 SYGVNS. The CDR3 contains 15 residues. Trimming took off 1 base at V and 0 bases at J, with 7 bases between the two ends. In DNA form, the CDR3 reads TGTGCCAGCAGTGAATCGGGGAATAGCAATCAGCCCCAGCATTTT. Translated: CASSESGNSNQPQHF.

The table lists this clone with a few counts. The chain combines TRBV18 with TRBJ1-5, with unresolved D. Germline assignment: CDR1 KGHSH and CDR2 LQKENI. This CDR3 contains 18 residues. Trimming cost V 2 bases and J 1 base, with 18 bases left between them. CDR3 protein: CASSPTFTSWESNQPQHF. The DNA of the CDR3 is TGTGCCAGCTCACCAACATTCACGTCTTGGGAGAGCAATCAGCCCCAGCATTTT.

The rearrangement uses TRBV7-9 and TRBJ2-7; possibly TRBD1 for D (5 bases). V lost 4 bases, J lost 2 bases, and 18 bases lay in between. CDR1 and CDR2 (germline): SEHNR, FQNEAQ (reference sequence). This CDR3 has 16 residues. In nucleotides, the CDR3 is TGTGCCAGCAGCTCACACACTAAAGACAGACCCTACGAGCAGTACTTC. Its translation: CASSSHTKDRPYEQYF.

In DNA, the CDR3 is TGTGCCAGCAGTGACCGAGGGACAGCAACTAATGAAAAACTGTTTTTT. Amino acid sequence: CASSDRGTATNEKLFF. The chain has TRBV6-1 and TRBJ1-4, with 7 bases aligning to TRBD1. The CDR3 covers 16 residues. Trimming at V came to 3 bases and at J to 0 bases, leaving 4 bases not matched to a gene. Germline CDR1 is MNHNS and CDR2 is SASEGT.

A remark on this clone: This could be a read error, since a much larger clone is one nucleotide away. The V call is TRBV7-9, the J call TRBJ2-7, with 7 bases aligning to TRBD1. The CDR3 extends over 14 amino acids. J gave up 0 bases and V 3 bases, and 2 bases lay outside the gene matches. The germline V gene has CDR1 SEHNR and CDR2 FQNEAQ (reference sequence). CDR3 region: CASSFRDSSYEQYF. The CDR3 DNA follows: TGTGCCAGCAGCTTCCGGGACAGCTCCTACGAGCAGTACTTC.

This chain joins TRBV30 and TRBJ2-2; 8 nucleotides align to TRBD1. Germline loops: CDR1 GTSNPN, CDR2 SVGIG (reference sequence). Trimming took 3 bases from V and 7 from J; bases not matched to a gene: 10. This CDR3 has 15 amino acids. The CDR3 loop reads CAWRKPDRDGGELFF. CDR3 nucleotide sequence: TGTGCCTGGAGAAAACCGGACAGGGACGGCGGGGAGCTGTTTTTT. The full variable domain, its missing parts supplied by reference TRBV30 and TRBJ2-2, is SQTIHQWPATLVQPVGSPLSLECTVEGTSNPNLYWYRQAAGRGLQLLFYSVGIGQISSEVPQNLSASRPQDRQFILSSKKLLLSDSGFYLCAWRKPDRDGGELFFGEGSRLTVL.

CDR3 bases: TGTGCCAGCAGCTTAAGGGGCTTTAGCGGGGCCGGGAATGAGCAGTTCTTC. It codes for CASSLRGFSGAGNEQFF. The J gene is TRBJ2-1, the V gene TRBV11-3; 8 nucleotides match TRBD2. V trimming: 2 bases; J trimming: 7 bases; junction bases outside the gene matches: 13. Germline CDR1 reads SGHNT; CDR2 reads YENEEA. The CDR3 loop spans 17 amino acids.

The V gene is TRBV5-1, the J gene TRBJ2-7, with 7 bases that match TRBD1. The germline CDR1 and CDR2 sequences are SGHRS and YFSETQ. This CDR3 contains 14 residues. V lost 6 bases and J lost 2; bases outside the gene matches: 8. As DNA, the CDR3 is TGCGCCAGCACCCTGTCCGGGACAGCCTACGAGCAGTACTTC. This gives the protein CASTLSGTAYEQYF.

This rearrangement joins TRBV5-1 to TRBJ1-3; TRBD1 is a possible D gene (6 bases). With 0 bases removed from V and 4 bases from J, the gap between germline ends came to 8 bases. Germline values: CDR1 SGHRS, CDR2 YFSETQ. The CDR3 has 14 amino acids. Written as DNA, the CDR3 is TGCGCCAGCAGCTTGGCAGGGGCAGGAAACACCATATATTTT. Amino acids: CASSLAGAGNTIYF.

The gene calls are TRBV18 and TRBJ1-5, with D possibly matching TRBD1 (5 bases). Germline CDR1 is KGHSH and CDR2 is LQKENI. V shed 6 bases and J shed 3 bases, with 18 bases lying between them. The CDR3 extends over 16 amino acids. The CDR3 bases are TGTGCCAGCTCGCCTCAACCGGGACTCCACAATCAGCCCCAGCATTTT. Protein sequence: CASSPQPGLHNQPQHF.

This chain joins TRBV14 and TRBJ2-5, with D tentatively TRBD1 or TRBD2 (5 bases each). The CDR3 extends over 14 amino acids. Trimming removed 2 bases at V and 5 bases at J, with 12 bases between. The germline V gene encodes CDR1 SGHDN and CDR2 FVKESK. CDR3 sequence: CASSQNQGGETQYF. The CDR3, as DNA: TGTGCCAGCAGCCAAAACCAGGGCGGGGAGACCCAGTACTTC.

The chain is built from TRBV5-1 and TRBJ2-7; 8 nucleotides match TRBD1. The germline V gene encodes CDR1 SGHRS and CDR2 YFSETQ. The CDR3 extends over 15 amino acids. The V segment lost 0 bases and the J segment 3 bases; nucleotides outside the gene matches: 5. The CDR3 DNA follows: TGCGCCAGCAGCTTGGTTTCAGGGGGCGTCTACGAGCAGTACTTC. It codes for CASSLVSGGVYEQYF.

This clone was detected a few times. This CDR3 is also generated by other DNA sequences in the sample. The chain employs TRBV2 and TRBJ1-2, with no clear D. The CDR3 has 13 amino acids. Looked up from germline, CDR1 is SNHLY and CDR2 is FYNNEI. The germline V and J ends were trimmed by 6 bases and 1 base, with 9 bases remaining between them. The CDR3: CASSEDRNYGYTF. CDR3 nucleotides: TGTGCCAGCAGCGAGGACCGTAACTATGGCTACACCTTC.

A remark on this clone: A much larger clone sits a single nucleotide away, making a read error possible. This chain links TRBV5-4 with TRBJ1-1; D is ambiguous. Trimming stripped 2 bases from V and 1 base from J, with 6 bases between. From germline, CDR1 is SGHNT and CDR2 YYREEE (reference sequence). The CDR3 has 13 residues. CDR3 nucleotide sequence: TGTGCCAGCAGCTTACTACAGAACACTGAAGCTTTCTTT. This translates into CASSLLQNTEAFF.

As to this clone: Other nucleotide sequences from this sample produce the same CDR3. This chain links TRBV18 with TRBJ2-5; D gene unclear. Germline-derived CDR1 and CDR2 are KGHSH and LQKENI. The V end was cut by 2 bases, the J end by 2 bases, with 3 bases between. CDR3 length: 12 residues. The CDR3 loop is CASSPNQETQYF. The CDR3 DNA sequence: TGTGCCAGCTCACCAAATCAAGAGACCCAGTACTTC.